This T cell receptor (beta chain) is from a study of response to subunit inactivated influenza vaccine. The study, taken as a whole, reports: With each seasonal influenza vaccination, the authors suggested, few new T cells are recruited.

CDR3 size: 16 residues. The V and J ends lost 5 bases and 3 bases respectively, with 16 bases between them. Germline values: CDR1 SGHTA, CDR2 FQGNSA. This clonotype has a handful of counts. What it binds is unknown. TCRdb reprocessed the RT-PCR reads with MiXCR, giving one entry per CDR3 protein. The sample lists about 570,000 distinct CDR3 sequences; roughly 10% were seen once. The receptor's source is a man in his fifties or sixties who received an inactivated influenza vaccine. The gene calls are TRBV7-2 and TRBJ1-4; tentative D call: TRBD1 (5 bases). Sequenced material: PBMCs from blood, taken on the day of vaccination. The CDR3 DNA is TGTGCCAGCAGCCGACTCTTGGGGGGAGCTAATGAAAAACTGTTTTTT. Protein sequence: CASSRLLGGANEKLFF.